This T cell receptor beta chain was identified in a study of PD-1 blockade in classical Hodgkin lymphoma. Germline V lookup: CDR1 SGDLS, CDR2 YYNGEE. Between the trimmed V and J ends, which lost 0 bases and 3 bases, there was a span of 13 bases. This CDR3 comprises 15 residues. Time point here: cycle 4 day 1 (C4D1), after around six weeks of nivolumab. In every patient, relapse followed autologous stem cell transplantation, while exposure to brentuximab vedotin differed. Purification of CD4+ T cells from thawed PBMCs was achieved by magnetic negative selection. The assay was immunoSEQ multiplex PCR, and TCRdb's table has in-frame clones only and misses some. The table lists some 10,000 clones, over 80% of them singletons.

The TCR sequence derives from a human donor with classical Hodgkin lymphoma. This sample comprised CD4+ T cells from blood, obtained before the fourth cycle of nivolumab. This chain connects TRBV9 to TRBJ2-7; D possibly corresponds to TRBD2 (8 bases). CDR3 bases: TGTGCCAGCAGCGTAGACGGGAGGGGGCACTACGAGCAGTACTTC. Residues: CASSVDGRGHYEQYF.